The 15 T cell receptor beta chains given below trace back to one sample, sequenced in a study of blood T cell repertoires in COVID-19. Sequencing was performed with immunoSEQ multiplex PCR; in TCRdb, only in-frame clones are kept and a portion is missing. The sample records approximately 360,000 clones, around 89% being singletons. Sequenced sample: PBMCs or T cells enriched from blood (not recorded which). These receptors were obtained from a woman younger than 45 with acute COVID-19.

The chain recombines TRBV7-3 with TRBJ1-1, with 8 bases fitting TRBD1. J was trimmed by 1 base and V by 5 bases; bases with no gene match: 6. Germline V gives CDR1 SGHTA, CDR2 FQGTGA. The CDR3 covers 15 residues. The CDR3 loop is CASSLLGTGNTEAFF. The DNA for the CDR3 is TGTGCCAGCAGCCTCTTAGGGACAGGGAACACTGAAGCTTTCTTT.

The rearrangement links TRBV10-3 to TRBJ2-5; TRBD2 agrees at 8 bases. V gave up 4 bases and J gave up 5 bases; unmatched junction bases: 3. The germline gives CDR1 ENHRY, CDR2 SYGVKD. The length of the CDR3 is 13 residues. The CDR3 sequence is CAISGVAGETQYF. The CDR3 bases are TGTGCCATCAGTGGGGTAGCGGGGGAGACCCAGTACTTC.

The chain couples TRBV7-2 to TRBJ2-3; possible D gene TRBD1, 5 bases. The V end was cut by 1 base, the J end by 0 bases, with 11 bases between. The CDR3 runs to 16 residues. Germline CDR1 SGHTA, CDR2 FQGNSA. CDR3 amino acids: CASSLVTGSSTDTQYF. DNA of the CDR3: TGTGCCAGCAGCTTAGTTACAGGCTCTAGCACAGATACGCAGTATTTT.

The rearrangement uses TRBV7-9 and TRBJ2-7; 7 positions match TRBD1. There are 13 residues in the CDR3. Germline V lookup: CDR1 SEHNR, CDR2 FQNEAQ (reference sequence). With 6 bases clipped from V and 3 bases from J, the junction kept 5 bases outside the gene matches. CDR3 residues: CASSRQGYYEQYF. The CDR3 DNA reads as TGTGCCAGCAGTCGACAGGGCTACTACGAGCAGTACTTC.

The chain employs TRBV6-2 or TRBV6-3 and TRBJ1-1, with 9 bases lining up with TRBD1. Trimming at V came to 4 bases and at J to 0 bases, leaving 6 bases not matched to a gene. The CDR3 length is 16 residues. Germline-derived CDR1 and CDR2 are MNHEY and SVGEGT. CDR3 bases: TGTGCCAGCAGTTTCGGGGGGACAGGGATGAACACTGAAGCTTTCTTT. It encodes CASSFGGTGMNTEAFF.

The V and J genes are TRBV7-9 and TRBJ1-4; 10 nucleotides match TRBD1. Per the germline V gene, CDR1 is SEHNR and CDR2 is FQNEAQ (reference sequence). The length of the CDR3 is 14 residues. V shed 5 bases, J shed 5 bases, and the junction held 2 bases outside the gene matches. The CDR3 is CASSRGQGNEKLFF. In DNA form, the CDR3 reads TGTGCCAGCAGCCGGGGACAGGGGAATGAAAAACTGTTTTTT.

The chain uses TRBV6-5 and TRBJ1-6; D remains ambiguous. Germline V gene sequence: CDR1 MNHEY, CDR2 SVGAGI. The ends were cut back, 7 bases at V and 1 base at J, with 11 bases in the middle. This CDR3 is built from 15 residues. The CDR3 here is CASMRERSYNSPLHF. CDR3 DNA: TGTGCCAGCATGAGGGAGAGATCCTATAATTCACCCCTCCACTTT.

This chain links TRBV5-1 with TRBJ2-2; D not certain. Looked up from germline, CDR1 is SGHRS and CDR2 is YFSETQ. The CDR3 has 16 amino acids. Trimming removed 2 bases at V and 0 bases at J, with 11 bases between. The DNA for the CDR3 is TGCGCCAGCAGCTTCAACACAGAACCGAACACCGGGGAGCTGTTTTTT. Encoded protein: CASSFNTEPNTGELFF.

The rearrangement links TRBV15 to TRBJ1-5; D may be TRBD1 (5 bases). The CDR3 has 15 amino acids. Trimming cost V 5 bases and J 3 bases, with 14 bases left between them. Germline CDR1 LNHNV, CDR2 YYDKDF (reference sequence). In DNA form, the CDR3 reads TGTGCCACCAGCCTTCTGGGGGGGACCAATCAGCCCCAGCATTTT. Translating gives CATSLLGGTNQPQHF.

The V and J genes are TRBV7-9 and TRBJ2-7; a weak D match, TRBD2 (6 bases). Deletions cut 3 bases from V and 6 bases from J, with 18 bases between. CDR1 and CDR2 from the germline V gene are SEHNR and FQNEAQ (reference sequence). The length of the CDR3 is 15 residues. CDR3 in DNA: TGTGCCAGCAGCTTGGTCCGTCTTGCGGAGGGCGAGCAGTACTTC. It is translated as CASSLVRLAEGEQYF.

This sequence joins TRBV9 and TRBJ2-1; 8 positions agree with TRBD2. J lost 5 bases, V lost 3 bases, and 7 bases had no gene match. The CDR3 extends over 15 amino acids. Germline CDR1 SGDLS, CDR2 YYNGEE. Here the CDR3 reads CASSGDGLANNEQFF. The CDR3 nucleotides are TGTGCCAGCAGCGGAGACGGACTAGCTAACAATGAGCAGTTCTTC.

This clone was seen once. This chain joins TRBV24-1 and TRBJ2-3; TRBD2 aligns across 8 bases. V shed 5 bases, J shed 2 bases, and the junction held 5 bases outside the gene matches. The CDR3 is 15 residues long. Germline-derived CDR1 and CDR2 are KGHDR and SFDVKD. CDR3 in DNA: TGTGCCACCAGTGCCCCAGCGGGGGACACAGATACGCAGTATTTT. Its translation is CATSAPAGDTDTQYF.

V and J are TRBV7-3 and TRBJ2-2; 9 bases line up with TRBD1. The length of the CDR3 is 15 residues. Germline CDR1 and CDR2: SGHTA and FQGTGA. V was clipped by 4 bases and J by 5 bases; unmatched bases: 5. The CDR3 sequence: CASSSGQGFTGELFF. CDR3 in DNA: TGTGCCAGCAGCTCGGGACAGGGTTTTACCGGGGAGCTGTTTTTT.

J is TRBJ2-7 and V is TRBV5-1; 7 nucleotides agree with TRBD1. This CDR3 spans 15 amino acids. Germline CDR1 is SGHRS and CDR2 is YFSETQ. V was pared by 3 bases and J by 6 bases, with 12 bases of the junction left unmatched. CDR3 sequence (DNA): TGCGCCAGCAGCTGGGGTGATACAGGGGAGAGCGAGCAGTACTTC. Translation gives CASSWGDTGESEQYF.

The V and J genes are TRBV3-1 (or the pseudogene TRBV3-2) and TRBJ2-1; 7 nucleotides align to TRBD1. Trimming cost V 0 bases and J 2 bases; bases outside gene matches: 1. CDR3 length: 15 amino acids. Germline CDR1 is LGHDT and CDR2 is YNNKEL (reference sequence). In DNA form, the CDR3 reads TGTGCCAGCAGCCAAGAGCAGGGGGCCTACAATGAGCAGTTCTTC. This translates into CASSQEQGAYNEQFF.